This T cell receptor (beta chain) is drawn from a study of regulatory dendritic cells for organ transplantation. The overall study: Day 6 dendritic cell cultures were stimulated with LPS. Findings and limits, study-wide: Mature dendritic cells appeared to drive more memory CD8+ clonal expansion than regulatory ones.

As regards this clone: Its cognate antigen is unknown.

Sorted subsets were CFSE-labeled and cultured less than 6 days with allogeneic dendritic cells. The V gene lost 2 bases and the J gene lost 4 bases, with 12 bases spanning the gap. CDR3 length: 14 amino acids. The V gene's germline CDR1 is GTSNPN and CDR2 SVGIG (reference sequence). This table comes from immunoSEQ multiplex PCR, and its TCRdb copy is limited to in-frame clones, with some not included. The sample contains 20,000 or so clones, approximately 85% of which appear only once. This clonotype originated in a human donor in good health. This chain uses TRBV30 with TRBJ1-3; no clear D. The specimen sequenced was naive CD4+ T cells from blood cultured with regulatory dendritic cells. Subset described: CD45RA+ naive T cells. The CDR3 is CAWSRVRSGNTIYF. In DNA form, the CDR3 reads TGTGCCTGGAGTAGGGTAAGGTCCGGAAACACCATATATTTT.